The present T cell receptor (beta chain) was sequenced within a study of identical twins. TCRdb re-derived calls from the 5' RACE reads in MiXCR, one entry per CDR3 protein. The repertoire consists of about 730,000 distinct CDR3 sequences, with over 20% occurring once and the leading ten covering around 4.5%. Healthy Caucasians alone served as donors. This CDR3 contains 15 residues. Germline assignment: CDR1 ENHRY and CDR2 SYGVKD. Trimming removed 3 bases at V and 7 bases at J, with 18 bases between. The data also belong to a second study, concerning T cells expressing NK-cell markers. That source reports: HCMV specificity of the expanded NKG2C+ T cell clones was not established.

The TCR comes from a woman between 18 and 29 years old in good health. Sequenced input: PBMCs. The chain uses TRBV10-3 and TRBJ1-2; a weak D match, TRBD1 (5 bases). CDR3 protein: CAISDNRDGFTGYTF. Written as DNA, the CDR3 is TGTGCCATCAGTGATAACCGGGACGGGTTTACTGGCTACACCTTC.